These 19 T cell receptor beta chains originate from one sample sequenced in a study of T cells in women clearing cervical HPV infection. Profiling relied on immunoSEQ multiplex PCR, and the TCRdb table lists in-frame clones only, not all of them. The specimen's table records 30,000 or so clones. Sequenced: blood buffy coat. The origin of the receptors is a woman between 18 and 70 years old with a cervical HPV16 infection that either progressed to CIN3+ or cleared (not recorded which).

The DNA read from the CDR3 is TGTGCCAGCACCGGGACAGTTTACTCTGGAAACACC. Protein product: CASTGTVYSGNT. The whole CDR3 sequence reads CASTGTVYSGNTIYF. The rearrangement joins TRBV7-9 to TRBJ1-3, with 7 bases aligning to TRBD1. The CDR3 end falls 3 residues outside the read, so it is completed with the germline J gene. The CDR3 length is 15 residues. Germline lookup yields CDR1 SEHNR and CDR2 FQNEAQ (reference sequence). The J segment lost 0 bases and the V segment lost 7 bases, leaving 6 bases of the junction unmatched.

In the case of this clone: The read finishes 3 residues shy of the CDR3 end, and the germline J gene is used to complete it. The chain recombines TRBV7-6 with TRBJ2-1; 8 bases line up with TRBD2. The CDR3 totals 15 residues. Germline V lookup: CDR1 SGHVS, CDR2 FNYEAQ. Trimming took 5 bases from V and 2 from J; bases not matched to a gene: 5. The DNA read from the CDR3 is TGTGCCAGCAGCGAGACGGGGGGGGCCTACAATGAG. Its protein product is CASSETGGAYNE. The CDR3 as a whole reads CASSETGGAYNEQFF.

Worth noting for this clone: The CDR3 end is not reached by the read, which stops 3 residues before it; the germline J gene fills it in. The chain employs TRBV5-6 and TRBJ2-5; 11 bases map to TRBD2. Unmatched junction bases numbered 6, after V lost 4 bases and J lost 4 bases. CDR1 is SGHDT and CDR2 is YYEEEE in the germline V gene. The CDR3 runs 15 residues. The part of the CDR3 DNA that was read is TGTGCCAGCAGCCCCAGACTAGCGGGGTTAGAGACC. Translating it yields CASSPRLAGLET. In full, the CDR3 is CASSPRLAGLETQYF.

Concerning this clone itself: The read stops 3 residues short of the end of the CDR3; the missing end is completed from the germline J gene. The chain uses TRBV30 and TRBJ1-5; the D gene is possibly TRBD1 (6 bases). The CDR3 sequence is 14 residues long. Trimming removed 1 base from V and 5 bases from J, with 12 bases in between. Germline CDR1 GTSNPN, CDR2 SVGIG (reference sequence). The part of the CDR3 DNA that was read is TGTGCCTGGAGTGCAACAGGGAGTGATCAGCCC. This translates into CAWSATGSDQP. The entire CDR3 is CAWSATGSDQPQHF.

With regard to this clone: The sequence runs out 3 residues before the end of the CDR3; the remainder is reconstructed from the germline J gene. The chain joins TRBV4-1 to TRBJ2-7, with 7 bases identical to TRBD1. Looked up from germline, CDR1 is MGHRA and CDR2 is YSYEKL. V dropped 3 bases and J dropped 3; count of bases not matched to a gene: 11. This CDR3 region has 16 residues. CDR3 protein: CASSHGTALRDYEQYF. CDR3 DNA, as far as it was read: TGCGCCAGCAGCCACGGGACAGCCCTTAGGGACTACGAG.

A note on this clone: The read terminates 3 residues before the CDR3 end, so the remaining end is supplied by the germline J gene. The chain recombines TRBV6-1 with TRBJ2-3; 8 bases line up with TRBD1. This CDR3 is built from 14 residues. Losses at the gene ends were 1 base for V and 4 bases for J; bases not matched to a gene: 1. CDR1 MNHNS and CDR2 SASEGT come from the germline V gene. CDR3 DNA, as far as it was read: TGTGCCAGCAGTGAAGGACAGGGGTCAGATACG. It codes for CASSEGQGSDT. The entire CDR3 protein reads CASSEGQGSDTQYF.

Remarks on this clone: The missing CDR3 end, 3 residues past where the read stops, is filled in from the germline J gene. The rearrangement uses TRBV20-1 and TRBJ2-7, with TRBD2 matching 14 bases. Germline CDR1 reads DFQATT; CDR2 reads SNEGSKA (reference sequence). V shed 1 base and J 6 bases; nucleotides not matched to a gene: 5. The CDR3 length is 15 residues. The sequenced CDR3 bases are TGCAGTGCTAGAGGAGGGGGACTAGCGGGGGCCGAG. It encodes CSARGGGLAGAE. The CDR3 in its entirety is CSARGGGLAGAEQYF.

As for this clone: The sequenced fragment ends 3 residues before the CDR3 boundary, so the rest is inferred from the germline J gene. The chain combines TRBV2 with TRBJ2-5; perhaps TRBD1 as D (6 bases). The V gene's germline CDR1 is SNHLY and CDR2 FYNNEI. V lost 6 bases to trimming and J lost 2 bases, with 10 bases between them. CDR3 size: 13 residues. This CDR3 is CASRGQPQETQYF. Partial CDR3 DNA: TGTGCCAGCAGAGGACAGCCACAAGAGACC.

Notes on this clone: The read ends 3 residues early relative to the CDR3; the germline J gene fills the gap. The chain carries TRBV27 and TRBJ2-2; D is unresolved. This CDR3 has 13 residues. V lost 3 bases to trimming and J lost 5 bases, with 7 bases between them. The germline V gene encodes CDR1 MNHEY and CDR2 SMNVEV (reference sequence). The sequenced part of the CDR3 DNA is TGTGCCAGCAGTTTCGGTCCTACCGGGGAG. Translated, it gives CASSFGPTGE. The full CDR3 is CASSFGPTGELFF.

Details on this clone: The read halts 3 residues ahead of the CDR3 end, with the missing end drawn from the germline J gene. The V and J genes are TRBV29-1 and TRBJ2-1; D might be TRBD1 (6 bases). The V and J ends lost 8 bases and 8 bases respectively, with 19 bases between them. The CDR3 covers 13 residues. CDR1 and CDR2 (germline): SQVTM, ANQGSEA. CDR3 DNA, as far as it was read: TGCAGCATTCCGGGACGGAAGGGGGATGAG. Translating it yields CSIPGRKGDE. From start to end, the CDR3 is CSIPGRKGDEQFF.

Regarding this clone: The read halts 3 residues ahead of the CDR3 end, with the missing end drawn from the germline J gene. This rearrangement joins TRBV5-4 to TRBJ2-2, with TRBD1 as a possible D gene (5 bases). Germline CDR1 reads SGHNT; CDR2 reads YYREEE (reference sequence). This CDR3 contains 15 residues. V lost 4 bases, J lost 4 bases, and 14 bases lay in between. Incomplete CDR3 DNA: TGTGCCAGCAGCCCTGGGGCTTCTTTCACCGGGGAG. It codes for CASSPGASFTGE. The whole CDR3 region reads CASSPGASFTGELFF. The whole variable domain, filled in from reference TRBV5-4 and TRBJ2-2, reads ETGVTQSPTHLIKTRGQQVTLRCSSQSGHNTVSWYQQALGQGPQFIFQYYREEENGRGNFPPRFSGLQFPNYSSELNVNALELDDSALYLCASSPGASFTGELFFGEGSRLTVL.

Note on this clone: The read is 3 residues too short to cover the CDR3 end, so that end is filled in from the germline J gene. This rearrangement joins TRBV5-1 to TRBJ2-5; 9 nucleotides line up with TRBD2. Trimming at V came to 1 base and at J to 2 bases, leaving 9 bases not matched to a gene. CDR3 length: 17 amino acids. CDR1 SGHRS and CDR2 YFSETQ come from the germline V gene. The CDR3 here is CASSLIAGARGQETQYF. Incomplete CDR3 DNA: TGCGCCAGCAGCTTGATAGCGGGGGCTCGGGGGCAAGAGACC.

CDR3 amino acids: CSAREDLAGGPTDTQYF. The DNA read from the CDR3 is TGCAGTGCTAGAGAGGATCTAGCGGGGGGTCCCACAGATACG. The genes are TRBV20-1 and TRBJ2-3; 11 nucleotides match TRBD2. The read comes to an end 3 residues before the CDR3 does, leaving the germline J gene to fill in the end. There are 17 residues in the CDR3. V lost 0 bases and J lost 2; bases outside the gene matches: 7. The germline V gene has CDR1 DFQATT and CDR2 SNEGSKA (reference sequence).

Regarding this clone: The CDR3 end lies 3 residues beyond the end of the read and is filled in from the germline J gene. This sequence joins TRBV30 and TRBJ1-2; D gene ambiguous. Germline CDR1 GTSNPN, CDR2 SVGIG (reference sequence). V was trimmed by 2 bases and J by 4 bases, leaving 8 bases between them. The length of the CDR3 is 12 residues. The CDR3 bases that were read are TGTGCCTGGAGTACCTCCAGCTATGGC. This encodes CAWSTSSYG. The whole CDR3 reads CAWSTSSYGYTF.

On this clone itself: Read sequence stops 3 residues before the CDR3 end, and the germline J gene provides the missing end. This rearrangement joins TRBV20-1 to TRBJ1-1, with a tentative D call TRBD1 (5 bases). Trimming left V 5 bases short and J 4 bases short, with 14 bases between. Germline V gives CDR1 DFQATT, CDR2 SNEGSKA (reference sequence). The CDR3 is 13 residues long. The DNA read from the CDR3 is TGCAGTGCTCCCGGGGGGGGGTTCACTGAA. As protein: CSAPGGGFTE. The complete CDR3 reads CSAPGGGFTEAFF.

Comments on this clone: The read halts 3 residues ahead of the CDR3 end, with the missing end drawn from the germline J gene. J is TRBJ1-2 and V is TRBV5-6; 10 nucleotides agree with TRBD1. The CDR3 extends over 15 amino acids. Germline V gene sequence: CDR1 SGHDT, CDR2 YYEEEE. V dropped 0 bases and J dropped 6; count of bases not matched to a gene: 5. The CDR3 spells CASSLAPGQGNGYTF. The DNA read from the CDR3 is TGTGCCAGCAGCTTGGCCCCGGGACAGGGGAATGGC.

CDR3 amino acids: CASSSAGNEQFF. The covered CDR3 bases are TGTGCCAGCAGTTCAGCGGGGAATGAG. The V gene is TRBV2, the J gene TRBJ2-1; TRBD2 matches at 7 bases. The CDR3 goes on 3 residues after the read ends, and that part is filled in from the germline J gene. Germline CDR1 is SNHLY and CDR2 is FYNNEI. With 5 bases clipped from V and 7 bases from J, the junction kept 2 bases outside the gene matches. The CDR3 loop spans 12 amino acids.

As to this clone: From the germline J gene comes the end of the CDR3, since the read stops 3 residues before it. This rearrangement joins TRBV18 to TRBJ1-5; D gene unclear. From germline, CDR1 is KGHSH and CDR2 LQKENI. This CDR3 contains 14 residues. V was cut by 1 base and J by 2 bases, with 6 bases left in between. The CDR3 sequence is CASSPQGGNQPQHF. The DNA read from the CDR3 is TGTGCCAGCTCACCACAGGGTGGCAATCAGCCC.

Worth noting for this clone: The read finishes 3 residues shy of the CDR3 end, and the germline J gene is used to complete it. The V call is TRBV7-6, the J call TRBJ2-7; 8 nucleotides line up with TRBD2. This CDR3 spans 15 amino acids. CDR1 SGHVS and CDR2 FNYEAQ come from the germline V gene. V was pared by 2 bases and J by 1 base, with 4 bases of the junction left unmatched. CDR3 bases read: TGTGCCAGCAGCTTATACCCTAGCGGGTCCTACGAG. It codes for CASSLYPSGSYE. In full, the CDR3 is CASSLYPSGSYEQYF. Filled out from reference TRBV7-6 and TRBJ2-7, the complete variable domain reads GAGVSQSPRYKVTKRGQDVALRCDPISGHVSLYWYRQALGQGPEFLTYFNYEAQQDKSGLPNDRFSAERPEGSISTLTIQRTEQRDSAMYRCASSLYPSGSYEQYFGPGTRLTVT.